This entry lists 28 T cell receptor beta chains sequenced from one sample in a study of T cells in Graves' hyperthyroidism and ophthalmopathy. From RNA transcripts, TCR beta CDR3 regions were amplified. First-round RT-PCR with HTBI primers amplified the TCR CDR3 region. TCRdb redid the calling of the multiplex PCR reads with MiXCR, one entry per CDR3 protein. This table has hundreds of thousands of distinct CDR3 sequences, approximately 42% appearing once. Material for sequencing was peripheral blood or thyroid tissue (not recorded which). The receptors originated from an adult man with Graves' disease, either hyperthyroidism or ophthalmopathy (not recorded which).

This clonotype is a singleton in its sample. This clone may be a read error of a much larger clone one base away. The chain links TRBV15 to TRBJ1-4; 7 bases map to TRBD1. The CDR3 spans 15 residues. From germline, CDR1 is LNHNV and CDR2 YYDKDF (reference sequence). The CDR3 DNA sequence: TGTGCCACCAGCGGAGAGGGACAGCCTAATGAAAAACTGTTTTTT. Residues: CATSGEGQPNEKLFF. Drawing the rest from reference TRBV15 and TRBJ1-4, the complete variable domain is DAMVIQNPRYQVTQFGKPVTLSCSQTLNHNVMYWYQQKSSQAPKLLFHYYDKDFNNEADTPDNFQSRRPNTSFCFLDIRSPGLGDTAMYLCATSGEGQPNEKLFFGSGTQLSVL.

About this clonotype itself: Compared with germline, one end of the junction differs, possibly owing to a read error. V usage is TRBV2 and J usage is TRBJ1-2; weak D call: TRBD1 (5 bases). In germline, CDR1 is SNHLY, CDR2 FYNNEI. The CDR3 sequence is 13 residues long. The CDR3, as DNA: TGTGCCAGCGGTGAGCCGGACATTTATGGCTACACCTTC. Amino acids: CASGEPDIYGYTF.

The chain uses TRBV5-4 and TRBJ1-2; 7 nucleotides align to TRBD1. J gave up 6 bases and V 4 bases, and 12 bases lay outside the gene matches. Germline V CDR1 and CDR2: SGHNT, YYREEE (reference sequence). CDR3 size: 15 residues. Written as DNA, the CDR3 is TGTGCCAGCAGCCAAGTGAGACAGGGAATAAATGGCTACACCTTC. Translating gives CASSQVRQGINGYTF. Complete variable domain (other parts from reference TRBV5-4 and TRBJ1-2): ETGVTQSPTHLIKTRGQQVTLRCSSQSGHNTVSWYQQALGQGPQFIFQYYREEENGRGNFPPRFSGLQFPNYSSELNVNALELDDSALYLCASSQVRQGINGYTFGSGTRLTVV.

The chain carries TRBV13 and TRBJ1-3; D possibly corresponds to TRBD1 (5 bases). Trimming shortened V by 1 base and J by 0 bases, and 13 bases separated the two germline ends. This CDR3 spans 17 amino acids. From germline, CDR1 is PRHDT and CDR2 FYEKMQ (reference sequence). The CDR3 bases are TGTGCCAGCAGCTTAGCTGGTGGACATCACTCTGGAAACACCATATATTTT. It translates to CASSLAGGHHSGNTIYF.

The J gene is TRBJ1-6, the V gene TRBV25-1; D is unresolved. This CDR3 has 13 residues. Per the germline V gene, CDR1 is MGHDK and CDR2 is SYGVNS. The germline V and J ends were trimmed by 8 bases and 7 bases, with 12 bases remaining between them. CDR3 DNA: TGTGCCAGCGGCAGTCTGACAAATTCACCCCTCCACTTT. This sequence encodes CASGSLTNSPLHF.

Ten or more counts support this clonotype. The junction departs from the called germline gene at one end, perhaps through a read error. The chain recombines TRBV2 with TRBJ1-1; D not resolved. The CDR3 covers 11 residues. CDR1 SNHLY and CDR2 FYNNEI come from the germline V gene. Written as DNA, the CDR3 is TGTGCCAGCAAGATAGGGCGGATCCTTATCTTT. Translation: CASKIGRILIF.

The chain recombines TRBV15 with TRBJ1-2; D remains unclear. V gave up 5 bases and J gave up 7 bases, with 17 bases separating them. The CDR3 consists of 14 residues. The V gene's germline CDR1 is LNHNV and CDR2 YYDKDF (reference sequence). The DNA of the CDR3 is TGTGCCACCAGCGGTGAGGACGGCGTCGGTGGCTACACCTTC. Translation: CATSGEDGVGGYTF.

The J gene is TRBJ1-6, the V gene TRBV7-2, with TRBD1 as a possible D gene (5 bases). CDR1 and CDR2 from the germline V gene are SGHTA and FQGNSA. The CDR3 is made up of 14 amino acids. V dropped 3 bases and J dropped 8 bases, with 11 bases sitting between them. The CDR3 reads CASSLGGLHSPLHF. Written as DNA, the CDR3 is TGTGCCAGCAGCTTGGGGGGACTACATTCACCCCTCCACTTT.

In its sample, this clonotype was seen many times. This CDR3 is CASSRGPNTEAFF. CDR3 in DNA: TGTGCCAGCAGCCGAGGGCCGAACACTGAAGCTTTCTTT. The chain is built from TRBV7-6 and TRBJ1-1; D is ambiguous. The V end lost 5 bases, the J end lost 1 base, and 8 bases lay between the germline ends. This CDR3 spans 13 amino acids. Per the germline V gene, CDR1 is SGHVS and CDR2 is FNYEAQ.

This clonotype turned up a few times. The chain has TRBV7-4 and TRBJ1-5; D is perhaps TRBD1 (5 bases). Germline CDR1 reads SGHVT; CDR2 reads SQSDAQ. Between the trimmed V and J ends, which lost 6 bases and 7 bases, there was a span of 19 bases. The CDR3 runs to 15 residues. As DNA, the CDR3 is TGTGCCAGCAGTTCGGGCGGGGGGGATAGGCAGCCCCAGCATTTT. The encoded protein is CASSSGGGDRQPQHF. The variable domain in full, with the rest retrieved from reference TRBV7-4 and TRBJ1-5, is GAGVSQSPRYKVAKRGRDVALRCDSISGHVTLYWYRQTLGQGSEVLTYSQSDAQRDKSGRPSGRFSAERPERSVSTLKIQRTEQGDSAVYLCASSSGGGDRQPQHFGDGTRLSIL.

This clonotype was seen ten or more times. The genes are TRBV29-1 and TRBJ1-1; D is perhaps TRBD1 (5 bases). Germline V gives CDR1 SQVTM, CDR2 ANQGSEA. This CDR3 has 12 residues. Trimming left V 7 bases short and J 5 bases short, with 14 bases between. The CDR3 here is CSGRDPQTEAFF. The CDR3 region has the DNA TGCAGCGGAAGGGACCCCCAGACTGAAGCTTTCTTT.

This clonotype was detected once. As the CDR3 is not closed by the conserved phenylalanine or tryptophan, this likely results from a read error. The rearrangement uses TRBV7-9 and TRBJ2-7, with a tentative D call TRBD1 (6 bases). Trimming pared 3 bases from V and 6 bases from J, leaving 15 bases between. This CDR3 spans 14 amino acids. The germline V gene encodes CDR1 SEHNR and CDR2 FQNEAQ (reference sequence). CDR3 nucleotide sequence: TGTGCCAGCAGCTTGGGGGCTTGGGGACGCGAGCAGTACCTC. Translation gives CASSLGAWGREQYL.

This clonotype was observed once. The V call is TRBV2, the J call TRBJ1-6; 10 bases fit TRBD1. Germline lookup yields CDR1 SNHLY and CDR2 FYNNEI. The junction had 8 bases not matched to a gene; V was cut back by 6 bases and J by 9 bases. The CDR3 has 15 amino acids. CDR3 sequence (DNA): TGTGCCAGCAGCGTCGGGACAGGGGTTCGTTCACCCCTCCACTTT. This sequence encodes CASSVGTGVRSPLHF.

J is TRBJ1-1 and V is TRBV5-1; D possibly corresponds to TRBD1 (5 bases). CDR3 length equals 14 residues. Germline CDR1 is SGHRS and CDR2 is YFSETQ. V was pared by 0 bases and J by 5 bases, with 11 bases between. DNA of the CDR3: TGCGCCAGCAGCTTGGACGCCGGGGGGACTGAAGCTTTCTTT. Translated: CASSLDAGGTEAFF.

This sequence joins TRBV27 and TRBJ1-5; D may be TRBD1 (5 bases). There are 14 residues in the CDR3. The germline V gene has CDR1 MNHEY and CDR2 SMNVEV (reference sequence). With 3 bases removed from V and 5 bases from J, the gap between germline ends came to 11 bases. The CDR3 spells CASSFWGIHQPQHF. CDR3 coding DNA: TGTGCCAGCAGTTTTTGGGGGATTCATCAGCCCCAGCATTTT.

This clonotype was found a few times. V is TRBV13 and J is TRBJ2-7; 10 bases match TRBD2. The J segment lost 0 bases and the V segment lost 6 bases, leaving 2 bases of the junction unmatched. The CDR3 totals 14 residues. The germline V gene encodes CDR1 PRHDT and CDR2 FYEKMQ (reference sequence). This CDR3 reads CASRLAGSSYEQYF. The CDR3 DNA follows: TGTGCCAGCAGACTAGCGGGAAGCTCCTACGAGCAGTACTTC.

This clonotype turned up a few times. The chain links TRBV20-1 to TRBJ2-5; 12 positions match TRBD2. CDR3 length equals 15 residues. Germline V CDR1 and CDR2: DFQATT, SNEGSKA (reference sequence). The ends lost 3 bases at V and 1 base at J; junction bases unmatched: 3. The CDR3 DNA reads TGCAGTGCTAGTCTAGCGGGAGGGATCCAAGAGACCCAGTACTTC. Protein product: CSASLAGGIQETQYF.

This clonotype was seen many times. Here the CDR3 reads CASSLEDSSPLHF. CDR3 nucleotide sequence: TGTGCCAGCAGCTTAGAGGATAGCTCACCCCTCCACTTT. The V and J genes are TRBV7-8 and TRBJ1-6; D remains unclear. This CDR3 is 13 amino acids long. V was shortened by 1 base and J by 10 bases, with 8 bases between the two germline ends. Germline CDR1 and CDR2: SGHVS and FQNEAQ.

The table lists this clonotype with a few counts. The CDR3 DNA reads TGTGCCAGCAGCTTTGGGTCTAGCGCCGCCTACGAGCAGTACTTC. This translates into CASSFGSSAAYEQYF. The V and J genes are TRBV7-2 and TRBJ2-7; D is possibly TRBD2 (6 bases). Germline CDR1 reads SGHTA; CDR2 reads FQGNSA. This CDR3 region has 15 residues. V was pared by 3 bases and J by 2 bases, with 14 bases between.

J is TRBJ2-7 and V is TRBV24-1; no firm D call. The germline V and J ends were trimmed by 7 bases and 5 bases, with 5 bases remaining between them. CDR1 KGHDR and CDR2 SFDVKD come from the germline V gene. CDR3 length: 10 amino acids. The CDR3 nucleotides read TGTGCCACCAGGGGCGACGAGCAGTACTTC. It encodes CATRGDEQYF.

This clonotype was observed a few times. V and J are TRBV20-1 and TRBJ2-2; D perhaps matches TRBD2 (6 bases). The V gene lost 3 bases and the J gene lost 0 bases, with 11 bases spanning the gap. The CDR3 has 15 amino acids. Per germline, CDR1 DFQATT and CDR2 SNEGSKA (reference sequence). The CDR3 spells CSASGSTSNTGELFF. CDR3 DNA sequence: TGCAGTGCTAGCGGGAGCACTTCGAACACCGGGGAGCTGTTTTTT.

For the CDR3, the DNA is TGCAGCGACATCCCTGAGAACACTGAAGCTTTCTTT. Its translation: CSDIPENTEAFF. This chain connects TRBV29-1 to TRBJ1-1; D is unclear. CDR3 size: 12 residues. V was trimmed by 7 bases and J by 1 base, leaving 10 bases between them. Germline V CDR1 and CDR2: SQVTM, ANQGSEA.

The chain combines TRBV20-1 with TRBJ1-2, with D perhaps matching TRBD1 (6 bases). Germline V lookup: CDR1 DFQATT, CDR2 SNEGSKA (reference sequence). Trimming removed 6 bases at V and 7 bases at J, with 12 bases between. This CDR3 has 11 amino acids. This chain's CDR3 is CSAKDRFGYTF. Here the CDR3 DNA reads TGCAGTGCAAAAGACAGGTTTGGCTACACCTTC.

A single count supports this clonotype. The chain has TRBV15 and TRBJ2-7; 9 nucleotides match TRBD1. The germline gives CDR1 LNHNV, CDR2 YYDKDF (reference sequence). This CDR3 comprises 14 residues. V lost 4 bases to trimming and J lost 3 bases; unmatched junction nucleotides: 4. CDR3 residues: CATSISTGGYEQYF. Written as DNA, the CDR3 is TGTGCCACCAGCATATCGACAGGGGGCTACGAGCAGTACTTC.

As to this clonotype: At one end, the junction sequence differs from germline, possibly due to a read error. The J gene is TRBJ2-2, the V gene TRBV9; weak D call: TRBD1 (5 bases). CDR3 length: 14 residues. Germline CDR1 is SGDLS and CDR2 is YYNGEE. This CDR3 is CASSVRENIGELFF. CDR3 coding DNA: TGTGCCAGCAGCGTCAGGGAAAACATCGGGGAGCTGTTTTTT.

This clonotype was seen just once. In nucleotides, the CDR3 is TGTGCCAGCAGCCCCAGGGAGGCTCTCTATGGCTACACCTTC. Protein: CASSPREALYGYTF. The rearrangement joins TRBV7-9 to TRBJ1-2, with D possibly TRBD1 on 5 matching bases. The CDR3 consists of 14 residues. The germline V gene has CDR1 SEHNR and CDR2 FQNEAQ (reference sequence). With 5 bases removed from V and 4 bases from J, the gap between germline ends came to 14 bases. Full variable domain (remainder filled in from reference TRBV7-9 and TRBJ1-2): DTGVSQNPRHKITKRGQNVTFRCDPISEHNRLYWYRQTLGQGPEFLTYFQNEAQLEKSRLLSDRFSAERPKGSFSTLEIQRTEQGDSAMYLCASSPREALYGYTFGSGTRLTVV.

This chain links TRBV7-2 with TRBJ2-5; D may be TRBD2 (5 bases). Germline loops: CDR1 SGHTA, CDR2 FQGNSA. This CDR3 is 13 amino acids long. V lost 3 bases to trimming and J lost 1 base, with 6 bases between them. The chain's CDR3 is CASSFGVQETQYF. In nucleotides, the CDR3 is TGTGCCAGCAGCTTCGGGGTCCAAGAGACCCAGTACTTC.

This clonotype was found many times. The CDR3 DNA reads as TGTGCCAGCAGCTTACAACGGGATCGTCCTAACTATGGCTACACCTTC. This translates into CASSLQRDRPNYGYTF. The rearrangement links TRBV7-9 to TRBJ1-2; the D is unclear. Trimming pared 2 bases from V and 0 bases from J, leaving 13 bases between. Looked up from germline, CDR1 is SEHNR and CDR2 is FQNEAQ (reference sequence). The CDR3 spans 16 residues.